Presented here are 26 T cell receptor beta chains from one specimen sequenced in a study of CD8+ T cells in alopecia areata. Treatment here: oral pan-JAK inhibitor, 5-10 mg twice daily. Extracted RNA was reverse transcribed into cDNA, the sequencing template. Sequenced by immunoSEQ multiplex PCR; TCRdb stores in-frame clones only, minus some. Among a few hundred thousand clones listed, more than 30% were seen once. Sequenced here: CD4+ T cells sorted from blood, sampled at approximately week 30, from a patient treated with tofacitinib. These receptors originate from a human donor with alopecia areata.

This clone was detected a few times. V and J are TRBV7-9 and TRBJ2-1, with TRBD2 matching over 7 bases. This CDR3 is built from 15 residues. Germline values: CDR1 SEHNR, CDR2 FQNEAQ (reference sequence). V gave up 1 base and J gave up 6 bases; unmatched junction bases: 6. CDR3 sequence (DNA): TGTGCCAGCAGCTTAGTAGGCGGGAGATTCAATGAGCAGTTCTTC. This codes for CASSLVGGRFNEQFF. Filled out from reference TRBV7-9 and TRBJ2-1, the complete variable domain reads DTGVSQNPRHKITKRGQNVTFRCDPISEHNRLYWYRQTLGQGPEFLTYFQNEAQLEKSRLLSDRFSAERPKGSFSTLEIQRTEQGDSAMYLCASSLVGGRFNEQFFGPGTRLTVL.

In the case of this clone: This may stem from a read error, because a much larger clone lies one nucleotide away. The J gene is TRBJ1-1, the V gene TRBV7-8; the D is unclear. V lost 2 bases to trimming and J lost 0 bases, with 10 bases between them. This CDR3 is 15 amino acids long. CDR1 SGHVS and CDR2 FQNEAQ come from the germline V gene. CDR3 residues: CASSLLGRLNTEAFF. The CDR3 DNA follows: TGTGCCAGCAGCTTACTGGGGAGGTTGAACACTGAAGCTTTCTTT.

The CDR3 DNA reads TGTGCCAGCAGCCTGCAGGGGCCACATCAGCCCCAGCATTTT. Amino acid sequence: CASSLQGPHQPQHF. V is TRBV27 and J is TRBJ1-5; maybe TRBD1 (6 bases). Germline V gene lookup returns CDR1 MNHEY and CDR2 SMNVEV (reference sequence). The CDR3 is made up of 14 amino acids. Trimming removed 6 bases at V and 5 bases at J, with 14 bases between.

The chain links TRBV7-4 to TRBJ2-7; unclear D gene. Trimming took 2 bases from V and 12 from J, leaving 2 bases between them. This CDR3 is built from 8 residues. The germline V gene has CDR1 SGHVT and CDR2 SQSDAQ. CDR3 coding DNA: TGTGCCAGCAGCTTATTGTACTTC. This gives the protein CASSLLYF.

The chain couples TRBV5-1 to TRBJ2-1; no reliable D call. With 1 base removed from V and 1 base from J, the gap between germline ends came to 9 bases. In germline, CDR1 is SGHRS, CDR2 YFSETQ. This CDR3 has 15 amino acids. DNA of the CDR3: TGCGCCAGCAGCTTGACTCGGATATCCTACAATGAGCAGTTCTTC. Residues: CASSLTRISYNEQFF.

V is TRBV10-3 and J is TRBJ2-3; 9 nucleotides line up with TRBD2. Germline assignment: CDR1 ENHRY and CDR2 SYGVKD. Trimming at V came to 3 bases and at J to 5 bases, leaving 3 bases not matched to a gene. This CDR3 region has 14 residues. Here the CDR3 DNA reads TGTGCCATCAGTGACGCGGGGGGGCAAGATACGCAGTATTTT. This translates into CAISDAGGQDTQYF.

The gene calls are TRBV9 and TRBJ2-6; D may match TRBD1 or TRBD2 (5 bases each). Looked up from germline, CDR1 is SGDLS and CDR2 is YYNGEE. The CDR3 loop spans 18 amino acids. The V and J ends lost 0 bases and 4 bases respectively, with 17 bases between them. CDR3 loop: CASSVGEFWGTGANVLTF. The CDR3, as DNA: TGTGCCAGCAGCGTAGGGGAGTTTTGGGGGACCGGGGCCAACGTCCTGACTTTC.

The V gene is TRBV5-1, the J gene TRBJ2-6, with 7 bases fitting TRBD1. Germline V gene lookup returns CDR1 SGHRS and CDR2 YFSETQ. The CDR3 contains 18 residues. V was clipped by 4 bases and J by 1 base; unmatched bases: 11. The CDR3 nucleotides are TGCGCCAGCAGCAGGAACAGGGGAGTCTGGTCTGGGGCCAACGTCCTGACTTTC. Amino acid sequence: CASSRNRGVWSGANVLTF.

The chain links TRBV5-1 to TRBJ2-3; D not resolved. The CDR3 length is 15 residues. The ends were cut back, 4 bases at V and 1 base at J, with 13 bases in the middle. CDR1 SGHRS and CDR2 YFSETQ come from the germline V gene. CDR3 loop: CASSAGPRGTDTQYF. The CDR3 nucleotides are TGCGCCAGCAGCGCCGGGCCACGGGGCACAGATACGCAGTATTTT.

The sample holds many counts of this clone. V gene TRBV7-2 combines with J gene TRBJ2-7, with D hard to call. Germline V gene sequence: CDR1 SGHTA, CDR2 FQGNSA. The V end was cut by 4 bases, the J end by 6 bases, with 13 bases between. The CDR3 consists of 13 residues. CDR3 coding DNA: TGTGCCAGCAGCTCGAATCTAGGGTCCGAGCAGTACTTC. Protein sequence: CASSSNLGSEQYF. Looking up the rest from reference TRBV7-2 and TRBJ2-7 gives the full variable domain: GAGVSQSPSNKVTEKGKDVELRCDPISGHTALYWYRQSLGQGLEFLIYFQGNSAPDKSGLPSDRFSAERTGGSVSTLTIQRTQQEDSAVYLCASSSNLGSEQYFGPGTRLTVT.

This clone occurred a few times. The chain has TRBV19 and TRBJ2-7; 7 bases align to TRBD1. The J segment lost 5 bases and the V segment lost 6 bases, leaving 10 bases of the junction unmatched. The CDR3 runs 14 residues. The germline gives CDR1 LNHDA, CDR2 SQIVND (reference sequence). CDR3 in DNA: TGTGCCAGTAGCCGGGGTGACAGGGACCACGAGCAGTACTTC. Its protein is CASSRGDRDHEQYF.

This chain connects TRBV11-2 to TRBJ2-3, with 8 bases lining up with TRBD2. The CDR3 consists of 15 residues. The junction had 4 bases not matched to a gene; V was cut back by 5 bases and J by 0 bases. Per germline, CDR1 SGHAT and CDR2 FQNNGV. For the CDR3, the DNA is TGTGCCAGCAGCCCAGCGGGGGTTAGCACAGATACGCAGTATTTT. Translated: CASSPAGVSTDTQYF. Based on the CDR3 plus reference TRBV11-2 and TRBJ2-3, the full variable domain is EAGVAQSPRYKIIEKRQSVAFWCNPISGHATLYWYQQILGQGPKLLIQFQNNGVVDDSQLPKDRFSAERLKGVDSTLKIQPAKLEDSAVYLCASSPAGVSTDTQYFGPGTRLTVL.

The chain employs TRBV10-3 and TRBJ1-1; D ambiguous. CDR1 and CDR2 (germline): ENHRY, SYGVKD. Trimming took off 10 bases at V and 8 bases at J, with 14 bases between the two ends. The CDR3 consists of 11 residues. Written as DNA, the CDR3 is TGTGCCACCAGGTGGGCGACGGAAGCTTTCTTT. Translation gives CATRWATEAFF.

This clone was recorded a few times. This chain connects TRBV30 to TRBJ1-2, with 7 bases identical to TRBD1. Germline trimming cut 3 bases from V and 7 bases from J; bases unmatched to any gene: 8. CDR3 length equals 13 residues. The germline V gene has CDR1 GTSNPN and CDR2 SVGIG (reference sequence). The CDR3: CAWSPGTVAGYTF. The CDR3 DNA reads TGTGCCTGGAGCCCAGGGACAGTTGCTGGCTACACCTTC.

This clone was seen only a few times. V usage is TRBV27 and J usage is TRBJ1-5; the D gene is possibly TRBD1 (6 bases). The germline V gene has CDR1 MNHEY and CDR2 SMNVEV (reference sequence). The CDR3 is 15 amino acids. V was shortened by 5 bases and J by 7 bases, with 18 bases between the two germline ends. The DNA for the CDR3 is TGTGCCAGCAGTCCCCAGAGGGACATCGGGCAGCCCCAGCATTTT. Translation: CASSPQRDIGQPQHF.

This clone has a handful of counts. This sequence joins TRBV5-1 and TRBJ1-5; D perhaps matches TRBD1 (6 bases). This CDR3 has 15 amino acids. CDR1 SGHRS and CDR2 YFSETQ come from the germline V gene. Trimming removed 5 bases at V and 1 base at J, with 13 bases between. The CDR3 reads CASRVGTQSNQPQHF. The DNA of the CDR3 is TGCGCCAGCAGAGTCGGGACACAAAGCAATCAGCCCCAGCATTTT.

The chain joins TRBV9 to TRBJ2-6; D unclear. Trimming left V 2 bases short and J 0 bases short, with 6 bases between. The CDR3 spans 15 residues. Looked up from germline, CDR1 is SGDLS and CDR2 is YYNGEE. This CDR3 reads CASSVHLSGANVLTF. The CDR3 nucleotides are TGTGCCAGCAGCGTTCATCTCTCTGGGGCCAACGTCCTGACTTTC.

The V call is TRBV2, the J call TRBJ1-6; D is uncertain. Per the germline V gene, CDR1 is SNHLY and CDR2 is FYNNEI. The CDR3 has 13 residues. V lost 3 bases and J lost 6, with 6 bases in between. The CDR3 here is CASSDLINSPLHF. CDR3 DNA sequence: TGTGCCAGCAGTGATTTGATTAATTCACCCCTCCACTTT.

The J gene is TRBJ2-3, the V gene TRBV5-1; the D is unclear. V dropped 5 bases and J dropped 2 bases, with 6 bases sitting between them. Germline assignment: CDR1 SGHRS and CDR2 YFSETQ. The CDR3 length is 12 residues. CDR3 in amino acids: CASSKSTDTQYF. CDR3 in DNA: TGCGCCAGCAGTAAATCCACAGATACGCAGTATTTT. Variable domain in full (rest from reference TRBV5-1 and TRBJ2-3): KAGVTQTPRYLIKTRGQQVTLSCSPISGHRSVSWYQQTPGQGLQFLFEYFSETQRNKGNFPGRFSGRQFSNSRSEMNVSTLELGDSALYLCASSKSTDTQYFGPGTRLTVL.

A few counts support this clone. The J gene is TRBJ1-4, the V gene TRBV7-9; no definite D call. CDR1 SEHNR and CDR2 FQNEAQ come from the germline V gene (reference sequence). CDR3 size: 14 residues. Between the trimmed V and J ends, which lost 3 bases and 8 bases, there was a span of 13 bases. The CDR3 DNA is TGTGCCAGCAGCTTGGGTAGGGAGTACGAAAAACTGTTTTTT. Its protein is CASSLGREYEKLFF.

The genes are TRBV5-6 and TRBJ2-1, with D maybe TRBD1 (7 bases). The CDR3 has 14 amino acids. Trimming took off 1 base at V and 15 bases at J, with 20 bases between the two ends. Looked up from germline, CDR1 is SGHDT and CDR2 is YYEEEE. In DNA, the CDR3 is TGTGCCAGCAGCTTGCAACAGGGGAGGACGCCGCGGTTCTTC. The encoded protein is CASSLQQGRTPRFF.

This clone was found a few times. The chain uses TRBV5-1 and TRBJ1-2, with 11 bases aligning to TRBD1. Germline lookup yields CDR1 SGHRS and CDR2 YFSETQ. The V segment lost 0 bases and the J segment 8 bases; nucleotides outside the gene matches: 18. The CDR3 is 19 residues long. The CDR3 nucleotides read TGCGCCAGCAGCTTGGAACGTTCGTCGGACAGGGGGCGCCGTTTGGGCTACACCTTC. This codes for CASSLERSSDRGRRLGYTF.

The chain has TRBV7-3 and TRBJ1-1; 9 bases are a match to TRBD1. CDR3 size: 15 residues. CDR1 and CDR2 (germline): SGHTA, FQGTGA. Trimming removed 5 bases from V and 3 bases from J; junction bases left unmatched: 7. The CDR3 protein is CASSLQGALDTEAFF. In DNA form, the CDR3 reads TGTGCCAGCAGCCTACAGGGGGCACTCGACACTGAAGCTTTCTTT.

This clone was observed a handful of times. The J gene is TRBJ1-1, the V gene TRBV4-1; TRBD1 might be the D (5 bases). The CDR3 consists of 14 residues. Germline-derived CDR1 and CDR2 are MGHRA and YSYEKL. The V end was cut by 2 bases, the J end by 6 bases, with 13 bases between. In nucleotides, the CDR3 is TGCGCCAGCAGCCAACACCCTGGGGGGGCTGAAGCTTTCTTT. Its translation: CASSQHPGGAEAFF.

The CDR3 DNA sequence: TGTGCCAGCAGCTTGGCCGTACCGGGACTAGCTGCCTACGAGCAGTACTTC. Translation: CASSLAVPGLAAYEQYF. The rearrangement links TRBV5-7 to TRBJ2-7; TRBD2 aligns across 9 bases. TRBV5-7 carries the ORF label, with uncertain function. The ends lost 0 bases at V and 2 bases at J; junction bases unmatched: 9. The CDR3 totals 17 residues.

The J gene is TRBJ2-3, the V gene TRBV6-5, with TRBD1 identical over 11 bases. Losses at the gene ends were 2 bases for V and 5 bases for J; bases not matched to a gene: 6. Germline CDR1 is MNHEY and CDR2 is SVGAGI. This CDR3 is 16 amino acids long. CDR3 nucleotides: TGTGCCAGCAGTTACCGGGGACAGGGGGGAATAGATACGCAGTATTTT. Its translation: CASSYRGQGGIDTQYF.